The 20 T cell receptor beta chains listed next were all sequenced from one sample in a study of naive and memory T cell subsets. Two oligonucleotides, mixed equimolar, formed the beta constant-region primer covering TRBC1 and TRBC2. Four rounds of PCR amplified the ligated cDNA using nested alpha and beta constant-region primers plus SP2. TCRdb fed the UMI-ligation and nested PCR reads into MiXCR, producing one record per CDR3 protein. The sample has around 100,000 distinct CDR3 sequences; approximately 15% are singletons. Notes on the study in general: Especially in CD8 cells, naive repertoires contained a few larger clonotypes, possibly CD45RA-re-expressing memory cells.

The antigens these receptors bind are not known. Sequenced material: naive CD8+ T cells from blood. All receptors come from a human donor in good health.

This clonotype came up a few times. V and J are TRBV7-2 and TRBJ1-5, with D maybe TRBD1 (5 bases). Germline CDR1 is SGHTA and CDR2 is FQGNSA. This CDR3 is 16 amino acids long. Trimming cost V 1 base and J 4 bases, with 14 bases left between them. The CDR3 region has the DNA TGTGCCAGCAGCTTAGAGGTAGGGCCAGGGAATCAGCCCCAGCATTTT. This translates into CASSLEVGPGNQPQHF.

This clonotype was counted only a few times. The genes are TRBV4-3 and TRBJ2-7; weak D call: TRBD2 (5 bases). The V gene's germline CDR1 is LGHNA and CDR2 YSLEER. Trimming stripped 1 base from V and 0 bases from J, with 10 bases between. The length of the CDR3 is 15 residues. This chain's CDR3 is CASSQGAESSYEQYF. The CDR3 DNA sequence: TGCGCCAGCAGCCAAGGAGCGGAGAGCTCCTACGAGCAGTACTTC.

CDR3 nucleotides: TGCGCCAGCAGCCAAGACAGGAGCCCGAACTATGGCTACACCTTC. It yields the protein CASSQDRSPNYGYTF. The rearrangement uses TRBV4-3 and TRBJ1-2, with D unresolved. The CDR3 is 15 amino acids. With 0 bases removed from V and 2 bases from J, the gap between germline ends came to 10 bases. Germline V gene data show CDR1 as LGHNA and CDR2 as YSLEER.

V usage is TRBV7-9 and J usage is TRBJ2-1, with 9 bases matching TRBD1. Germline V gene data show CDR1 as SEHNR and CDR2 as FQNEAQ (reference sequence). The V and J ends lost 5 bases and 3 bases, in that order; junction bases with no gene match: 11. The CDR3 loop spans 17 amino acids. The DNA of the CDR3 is TGTGCCAGCAGCCTAAAATCGGGACAGGGATACTACAATGAGCAGTTCTTC. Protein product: CASSLKSGQGYYNEQFF.

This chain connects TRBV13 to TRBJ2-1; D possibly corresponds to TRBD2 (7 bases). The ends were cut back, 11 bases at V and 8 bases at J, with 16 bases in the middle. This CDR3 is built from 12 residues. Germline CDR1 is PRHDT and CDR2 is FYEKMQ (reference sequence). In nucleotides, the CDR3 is TGTGCCTCAACGGGGGGCTCGGATGAGCAGTTCTTC. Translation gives CASTGGSDEQFF.

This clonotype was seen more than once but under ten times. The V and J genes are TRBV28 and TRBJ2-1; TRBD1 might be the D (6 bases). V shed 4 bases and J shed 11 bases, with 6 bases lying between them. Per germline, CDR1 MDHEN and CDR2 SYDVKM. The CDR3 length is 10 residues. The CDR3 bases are TGTGCCAGCAGTTGGGACAAGCAGTTCTTC. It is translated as CASSWDKQFF.

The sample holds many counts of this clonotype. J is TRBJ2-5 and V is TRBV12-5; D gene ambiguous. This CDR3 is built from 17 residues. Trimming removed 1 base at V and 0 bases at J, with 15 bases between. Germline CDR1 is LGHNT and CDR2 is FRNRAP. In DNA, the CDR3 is TGTGCTAGTGGTTTGGCCCCCATCACAGTAGACCAAGAGACCCAGTACTTC. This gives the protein CASGLAPITVDQETQYF.

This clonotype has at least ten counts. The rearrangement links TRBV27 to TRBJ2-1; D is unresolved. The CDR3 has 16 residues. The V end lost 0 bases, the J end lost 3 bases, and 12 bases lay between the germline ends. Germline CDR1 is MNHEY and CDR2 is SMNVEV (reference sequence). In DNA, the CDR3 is TGTGCCAGCAGTTTATCGGGCAGGATGGGCTACAATGAGCAGTTCTTC. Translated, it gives CASSLSGRMGYNEQFF.

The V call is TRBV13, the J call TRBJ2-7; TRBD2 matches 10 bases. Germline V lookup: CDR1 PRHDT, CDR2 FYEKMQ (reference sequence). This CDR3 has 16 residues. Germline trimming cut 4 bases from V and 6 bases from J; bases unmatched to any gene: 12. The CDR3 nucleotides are TGTGCCAGCAGCTCTCGGAGCGGGAGGGCCGAGGGCGAGCAGTACTTC. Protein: CASSSRSGRAEGEQYF.

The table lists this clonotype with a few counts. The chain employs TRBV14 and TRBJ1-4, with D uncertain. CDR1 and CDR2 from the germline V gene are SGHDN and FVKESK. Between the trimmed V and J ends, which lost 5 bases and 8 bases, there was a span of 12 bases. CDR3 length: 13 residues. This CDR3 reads CASSTNEREKLFF. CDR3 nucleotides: TGTGCCAGCAGCACAAATGAAAGAGAAAAACTGTTTTTT.

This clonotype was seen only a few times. Written as DNA, the CDR3 is TGCGCCAGCAGCCAAAGTAGCGGCCTCTACAATGAGCAGTTCTTC. It codes for CASSQSSGLYNEQFF. This rearrangement joins TRBV4-3 to TRBJ2-1; TRBD2 is a possible D gene (6 bases). Trimming pared 2 bases from V and 3 bases from J, leaving 11 bases between. Per the germline V gene, CDR1 is LGHNA and CDR2 is YSLEER. The CDR3 runs to 15 residues.

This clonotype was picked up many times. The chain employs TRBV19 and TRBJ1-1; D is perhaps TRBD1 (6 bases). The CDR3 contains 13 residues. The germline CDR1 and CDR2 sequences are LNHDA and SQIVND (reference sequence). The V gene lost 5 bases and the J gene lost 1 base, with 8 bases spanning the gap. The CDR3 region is CASSGGPNTEAFF. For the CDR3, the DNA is TGTGCCAGTAGTGGGGGCCCGAACACTGAAGCTTTCTTT.

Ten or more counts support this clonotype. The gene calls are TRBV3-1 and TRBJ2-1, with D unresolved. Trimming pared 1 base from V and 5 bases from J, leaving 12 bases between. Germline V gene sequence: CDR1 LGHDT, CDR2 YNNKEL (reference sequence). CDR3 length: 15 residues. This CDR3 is CASSQGTLGDNEQFF. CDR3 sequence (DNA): TGTGCCAGCAGCCAAGGGACCCTCGGAGACAATGAGCAGTTCTTC.

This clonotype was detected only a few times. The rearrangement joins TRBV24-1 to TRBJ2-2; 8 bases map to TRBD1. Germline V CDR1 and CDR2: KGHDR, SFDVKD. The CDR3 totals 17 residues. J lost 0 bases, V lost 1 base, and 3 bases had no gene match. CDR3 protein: CATSDLGTGSNTGELFF. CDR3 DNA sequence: TGTGCCACCAGTGATTTAGGGACAGGATCGAACACCGGGGAGCTGTTTTTT.

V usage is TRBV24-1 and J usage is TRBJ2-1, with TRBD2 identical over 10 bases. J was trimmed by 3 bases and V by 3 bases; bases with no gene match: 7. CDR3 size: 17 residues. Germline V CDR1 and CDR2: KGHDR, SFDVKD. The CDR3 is CATSDPRTSGSYNEQFF. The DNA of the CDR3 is TGTGCCACCAGTGATCCGCGGACTAGCGGTAGCTACAATGAGCAGTTCTTC.

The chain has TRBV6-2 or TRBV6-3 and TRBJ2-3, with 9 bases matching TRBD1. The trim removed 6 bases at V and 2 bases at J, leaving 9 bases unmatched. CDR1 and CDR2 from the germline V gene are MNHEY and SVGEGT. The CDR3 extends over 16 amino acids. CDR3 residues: CASREPDRGITDTQYF. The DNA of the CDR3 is TGTGCCAGCAGGGAACCGGACAGGGGAATCACAGATACGCAGTATTTT.

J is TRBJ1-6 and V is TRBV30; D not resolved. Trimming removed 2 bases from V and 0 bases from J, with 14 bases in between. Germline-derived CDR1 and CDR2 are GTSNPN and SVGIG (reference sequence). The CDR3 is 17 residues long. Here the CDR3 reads CAWSPSSQSSYNSPLHF. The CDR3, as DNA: TGTGCCTGGAGTCCCAGCAGCCAGAGCTCCTATAATTCACCCCTCCACTTT. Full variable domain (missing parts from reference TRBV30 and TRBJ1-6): SQTIHQWPATLVQPVGSPLSLECTVEGTSNPNLYWYRQAAGRGLQLLFYSVGIGQISSEVPQNLSASRPQDRQFILSSKKLLLSDSGFYLCAWSPSSQSSYNSPLHFGNGTRLTVT.

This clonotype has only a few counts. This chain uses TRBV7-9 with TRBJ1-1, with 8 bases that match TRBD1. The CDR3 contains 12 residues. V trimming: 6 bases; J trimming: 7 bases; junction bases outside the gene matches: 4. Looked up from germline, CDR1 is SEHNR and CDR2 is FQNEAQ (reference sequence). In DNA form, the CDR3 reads TGTGCCAGCAGTCACGGACAGGGTGAAGCTTTCTTT. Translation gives CASSHGQGEAFF.

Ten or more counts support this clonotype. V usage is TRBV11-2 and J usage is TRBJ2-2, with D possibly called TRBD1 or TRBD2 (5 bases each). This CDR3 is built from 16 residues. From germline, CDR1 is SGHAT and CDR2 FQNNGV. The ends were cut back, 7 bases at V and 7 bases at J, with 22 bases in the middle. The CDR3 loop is CASTKGSGAGSGELFF. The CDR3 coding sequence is TGTGCCAGCACCAAAGGGAGCGGAGCAGGGAGCGGGGAGCTGTTTTTT.

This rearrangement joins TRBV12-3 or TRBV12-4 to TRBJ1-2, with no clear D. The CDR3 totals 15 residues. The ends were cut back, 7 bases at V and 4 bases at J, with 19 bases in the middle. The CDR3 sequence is CASNPLEGVSYGYTF. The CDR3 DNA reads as TGTGCCAGCAACCCCCTTGAGGGAGTCAGCTATGGCTACACCTTC.